Shown below are 8 T cell receptor beta chains from a single sample sequenced in a study of blood T cell repertoires in COVID-19. TCRdb's copy holds only in-frame clones and misses some; the assay was immunoSEQ multiplex PCR. The repertoire has some 140,000 clones, about 80% of them found once; the top ten carry around 28%. The specimen was peripheral blood. These receptors were taken from a woman aged 55-70 years with acute or convalescent COVID-19.

This clone appeared once. The V call is TRBV10-3, the J call TRBJ1-2; 10 positions match TRBD1. Germline-derived CDR1 and CDR2 are ENHRY and SYGVKD. The CDR3 length is 13 residues. V was pared by 7 bases and J by 8 bases, with 7 bases of the junction left unmatched. Here the CDR3 reads CAITGQGNLGYTF. CDR3 DNA sequence: TGTGCCATCACGGGACAGGGGAATTTAGGCTACACCTTC.

V is TRBV7-8 and J is TRBJ1-2; a possible D gene is TRBD1 (6 bases). Germline-derived CDR1 and CDR2 are SGHVS and FQNEAQ. The CDR3 length is 15 residues. Trimming removed 5 bases from V and 3 bases from J, with 16 bases in between. The CDR3 DNA reads as TGTGCCAGCAGCCGGACAGAGACCAACTACTATGGCTACACCTTC. It yields the protein CASSRTETNYYGYTF.

This clone appeared a few times. The CDR3: CASSSAGGNTEAFF. CDR3 DNA: TGTGCCAGCAGTTCCGCGGGGGGTAACACTGAAGCTTTCTTT. The chain is built from TRBV6-5 and TRBJ1-1; maybe TRBD1 (5 bases). The CDR3 loop spans 14 amino acids. V was cut by 4 bases and J by 2 bases, with 11 bases left in between. Germline loops: CDR1 MNHEY, CDR2 SVGAGI.

This clone came up a few times. CDR3 DNA: TGCAGCGTTGTCGGGGGGCTGGACTATGGCTACACCTTC. Protein product: CSVVGGLDYGYTF. The V and J genes are TRBV29-1 and TRBJ1-2; tentative D call: TRBD1 (6 bases). Trimming took off 4 bases at V and 3 bases at J, with 12 bases between the two ends. CDR1 SQVTM and CDR2 ANQGSEA come from the germline V gene. The CDR3 runs 13 residues.

This chain connects TRBV4-2 to TRBJ2-5, with 7 bases that match TRBD2. Germline V gene data show CDR1 as LGHNA and CDR2 as YNFKEQ. After removal of 2 bases from V and 4 bases from J, the junction contained 10 bases not matched to a gene. This CDR3 has 16 amino acids. The CDR3 sequence is CASSQFQAGYGETQYF. In DNA form, the CDR3 reads TGTGCCAGCAGCCAATTCCAAGCGGGGTACGGAGAGACCCAGTACTTC.

The V call is TRBV7-9, the J call TRBJ2-5; possibly TRBD2 for D (6 bases). In germline, CDR1 is SEHNR, CDR2 FQNEAQ (reference sequence). V was pared by 8 bases and J by 5 bases, with 15 bases between. The CDR3 sequence is 13 residues long. The CDR3 DNA follows: TGTGCCAGCTGGGCGGGGCCCTATGAGACCCAGTACTTC. As protein: CASWAGPYETQYF.

The CDR3 region is CASSLSRGTGELFF. As DNA, the CDR3 is TGTGCCAGCAGCTTAAGCAGGGGCACCGGGGAGCTGTTTTTT. The chain links TRBV11-2 to TRBJ2-2; possible D gene TRBD1, 6 bases. This CDR3 is built from 14 residues. V gave up 2 bases and J gave up 4 bases, with 8 bases separating them. CDR1 is SGHAT and CDR2 is FQNNGV in the germline V gene.

CDR3 sequence reads: CASSHRTGDTEAFF. Written as DNA, the CDR3 is TGTGCCAGTAGTCATAGGACAGGGGACACTGAAGCTTTCTTT. The J gene is TRBJ1-1, the V gene TRBV19, with TRBD1 identical over 9 bases. Germline values: CDR1 LNHDA, CDR2 SQIVND (reference sequence). J lost 3 bases, V lost 5 bases, and 4 bases had no gene match. CDR3 length equals 14 residues.